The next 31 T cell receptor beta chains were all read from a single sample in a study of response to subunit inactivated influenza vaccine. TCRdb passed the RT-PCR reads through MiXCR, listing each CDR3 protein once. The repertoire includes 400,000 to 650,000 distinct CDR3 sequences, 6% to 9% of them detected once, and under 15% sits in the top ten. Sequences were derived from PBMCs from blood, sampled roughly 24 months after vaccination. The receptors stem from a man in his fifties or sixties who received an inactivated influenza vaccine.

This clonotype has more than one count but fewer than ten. The CDR3 nucleotides are TGTGCCAGCAGTTATCCCCGGACAGGGTCAGGATACAATGAGCAGTTCTTC. This encodes CASSYPRTGSGYNEQFF. The chain couples TRBV6-2 or TRBV6-3 to TRBJ2-1, with 8 bases aligning to TRBD1. CDR3 length equals 17 residues. The V and J ends lost 3 bases and 4 bases, in that order; junction bases with no gene match: 11. Germline V gene lookup returns CDR1 MNHEY and CDR2 SVGEGT.

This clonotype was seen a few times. The CDR3 is CSARDDRGEGGELFF. The CDR3 DNA reads TGCAGTGCTAGAGATGACAGGGGGGAAGGCGGGGAGCTGTTTTTT. V usage is TRBV20-1 and J usage is TRBJ2-2; 9 bases are shared with TRBD1. In germline, CDR1 is DFQATT, CDR2 SNEGSKA (reference sequence). The ends lost 0 bases at V and 7 bases at J; junction bases unmatched: 6. CDR3 size: 15 residues.

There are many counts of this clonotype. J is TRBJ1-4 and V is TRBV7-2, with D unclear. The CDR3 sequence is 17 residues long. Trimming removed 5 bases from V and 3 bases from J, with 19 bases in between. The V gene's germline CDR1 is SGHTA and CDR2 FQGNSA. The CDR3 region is CASSSYALRAANEKLFF. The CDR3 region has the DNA TGTGCCAGCAGCAGTTATGCGTTGAGGGCCGCTAATGAAAAACTGTTTTTT.

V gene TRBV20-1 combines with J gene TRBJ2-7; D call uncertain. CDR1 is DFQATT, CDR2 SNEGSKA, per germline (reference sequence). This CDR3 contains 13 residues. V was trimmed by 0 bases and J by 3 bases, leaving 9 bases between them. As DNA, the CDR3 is TGCAGTGCTAGAGACCTGAGCGACTACGAGCAGTACTTC. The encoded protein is CSARDLSDYEQYF.

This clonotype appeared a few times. The CDR3 loop reads CASSVGTSGRNEQYF. The CDR3 DNA reads TGTGCCAGCAGCGTCGGGACTAGCGGACGTAACGAGCAGTACTTC. The chain employs TRBV9 and TRBJ2-7; 11 bases are a match to TRBD2. Germline CDR1 and CDR2: SGDLS and YYNGEE. J gave up 5 bases and V 2 bases, and 6 bases lay outside the gene matches. The CDR3 covers 15 residues.

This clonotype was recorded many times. For the CDR3, the DNA is TGTGCCAGCAGGATGATGCATCGTGACACCGGGGAGCTGTTTTTT. Protein product: CASRMMHRDTGELFF. This rearrangement joins TRBV7-2 to TRBJ2-2, with D unresolved. Trimming removed 6 bases at V and 3 bases at J, with 14 bases between. The CDR3 contains 15 residues. CDR1 and CDR2 (germline): SGHTA, FQGNSA.

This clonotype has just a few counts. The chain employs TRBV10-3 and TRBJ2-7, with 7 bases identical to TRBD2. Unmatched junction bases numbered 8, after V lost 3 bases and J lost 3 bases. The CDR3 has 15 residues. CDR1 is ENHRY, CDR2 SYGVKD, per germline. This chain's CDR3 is CAISDYKLADYEQYF. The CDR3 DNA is TGTGCCATCAGTGATTATAAGCTAGCGGACTACGAGCAGTACTTC.

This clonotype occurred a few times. The CDR3 loop is CSVEDRGQVEETQYF. DNA of the CDR3: TGCAGCGTTGAAGATCGCGGCCAGGTGGAGGAGACCCAGTACTTC. The rearrangement uses TRBV29-1 and TRBJ2-5; D unclear. The germline CDR1 and CDR2 sequences are SQVTM and ANQGSEA. V shed 0 bases and J shed 5 bases, with 16 bases lying between them. The CDR3 spans 15 residues. The entire variable domain, with the rest obtained from reference TRBV29-1 and TRBJ2-5, is as follows: SAVISQKPSRDICQRGTSLTIQCQVDSQVTMMFWYRQQPGQSLTLIATANQGSEATYESGFVIDKFPISRPNLTFSTLTVSNMSPEDSSIYLCSVEDRGQVEETQYFGPGTRLLVL.

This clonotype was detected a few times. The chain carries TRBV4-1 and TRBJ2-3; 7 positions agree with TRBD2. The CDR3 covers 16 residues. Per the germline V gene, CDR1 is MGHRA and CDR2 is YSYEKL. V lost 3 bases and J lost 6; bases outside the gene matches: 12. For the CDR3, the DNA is TGCGCCAGCAGCCAGGTGCAAGGACTAGTAGCGGATACGCAGTATTTT. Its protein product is CASSQVQGLVADTQYF.

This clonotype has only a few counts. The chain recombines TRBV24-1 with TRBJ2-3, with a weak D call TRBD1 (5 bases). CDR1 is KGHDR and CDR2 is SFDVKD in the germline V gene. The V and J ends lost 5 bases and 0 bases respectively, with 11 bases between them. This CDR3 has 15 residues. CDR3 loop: CATSAVGLSTDTQYF. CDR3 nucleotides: TGTGCCACCAGTGCGGTGGGGCTCAGCACAGATACGCAGTATTTT.

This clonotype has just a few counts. The CDR3 sequence: CASSFGASSGNTIYF. CDR3 DNA: TGTGCCAGCAGCTTTGGGGCGAGCTCTGGAAACACCATATATTTT. The J gene is TRBJ1-3, the V gene TRBV7-2; D is possibly TRBD1 (5 bases). The CDR3 consists of 15 residues. Trimming pared 3 bases from V and 0 bases from J, leaving 9 bases between. Germline V lookup: CDR1 SGHTA, CDR2 FQGNSA.

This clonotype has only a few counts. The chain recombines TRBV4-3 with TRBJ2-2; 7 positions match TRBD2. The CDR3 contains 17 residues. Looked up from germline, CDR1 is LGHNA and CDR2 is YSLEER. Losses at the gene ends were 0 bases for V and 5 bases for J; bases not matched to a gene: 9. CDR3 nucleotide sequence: TGCGCCAGCAGCCAAGAGTGGGCTAGCGGAGAAACCGGGGAGCTGTTTTTT. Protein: CASSQEWASGETGELFF.

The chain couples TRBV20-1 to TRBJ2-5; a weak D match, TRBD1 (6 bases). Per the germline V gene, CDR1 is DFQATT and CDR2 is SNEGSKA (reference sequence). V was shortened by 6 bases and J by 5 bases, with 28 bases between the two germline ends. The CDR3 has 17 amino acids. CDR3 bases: TGCAGTGCCAAATCGTTCGTTGGGGGCGAGGGGTGGGAGACCCAGTACTTC. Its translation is CSAKSFVGGEGWETQYF.

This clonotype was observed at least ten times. The CDR3 is CASSHLDRELSPLHF. The CDR3 DNA reads as TGCGCCAGCAGCCACCTAGACAGGGAACTTTCACCCCTCCACTTT. The V and J genes are TRBV4-3 and TRBJ1-6; 7 positions agree with TRBD1. This CDR3 contains 15 residues. Unmatched junction bases numbered 8, after V lost 3 bases and J lost 9 bases. Germline assignment: CDR1 LGHNA and CDR2 YSLEER.

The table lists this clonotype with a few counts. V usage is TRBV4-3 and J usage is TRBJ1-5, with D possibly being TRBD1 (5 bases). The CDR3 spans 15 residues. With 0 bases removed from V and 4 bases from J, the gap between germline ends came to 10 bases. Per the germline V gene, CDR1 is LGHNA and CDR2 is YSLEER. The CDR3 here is CASSQETGVNQPQHF. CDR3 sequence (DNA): TGCGCCAGCAGCCAAGAGACGGGGGTTAATCAGCCCCAGCATTTT.

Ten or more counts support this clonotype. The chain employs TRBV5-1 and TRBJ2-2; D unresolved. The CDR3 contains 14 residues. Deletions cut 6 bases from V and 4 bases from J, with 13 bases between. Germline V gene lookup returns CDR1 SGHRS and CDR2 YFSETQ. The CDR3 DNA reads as TGCGCCAGCAACCGTGTTCCCAGCACCGGGGAGCTGTTTTTT. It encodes CASNRVPSTGELFF.

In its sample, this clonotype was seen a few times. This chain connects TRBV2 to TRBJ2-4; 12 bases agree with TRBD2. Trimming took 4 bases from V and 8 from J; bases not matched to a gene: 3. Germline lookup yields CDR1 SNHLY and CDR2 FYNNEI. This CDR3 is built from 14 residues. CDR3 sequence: CASSGSSGRDIQYF. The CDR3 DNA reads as TGTGCCAGCAGTGGCTCTAGCGGGAGGGACATTCAGTACTTC. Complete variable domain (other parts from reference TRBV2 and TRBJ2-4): EPEVTQTPSHQVTQMGQEVILRCVPISNHLYFYWYRQILGQKVEFLVSFYNNEISEKSEIFDDQFSVERPDGSNFTLKIRSTKLEDSAMYFCASSGSSGRDIQYFGAGTRLSVL.

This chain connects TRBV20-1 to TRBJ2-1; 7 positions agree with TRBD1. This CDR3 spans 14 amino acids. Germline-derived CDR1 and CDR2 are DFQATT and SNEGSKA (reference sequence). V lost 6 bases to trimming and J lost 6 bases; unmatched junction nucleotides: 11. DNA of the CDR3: TGCAGTGCGGCAGGGAAGGGGGCGGTCAATGAGCAGTTCTTC. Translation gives CSAAGKGAVNEQFF.

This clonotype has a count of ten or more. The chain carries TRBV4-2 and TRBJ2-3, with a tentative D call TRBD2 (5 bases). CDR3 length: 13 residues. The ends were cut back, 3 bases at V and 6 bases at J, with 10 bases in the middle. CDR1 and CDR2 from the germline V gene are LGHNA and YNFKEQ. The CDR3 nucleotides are TGTGCCAGCAGCCAGGTCAGAGGGGATACGCAGTATTTT. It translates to CASSQVRGDTQYF.

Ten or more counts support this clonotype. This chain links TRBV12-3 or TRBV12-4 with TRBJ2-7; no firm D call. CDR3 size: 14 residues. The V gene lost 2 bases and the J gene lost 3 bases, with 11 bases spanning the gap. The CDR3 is CASSLSGGYYEQYF. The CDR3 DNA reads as TGTGCCAGCAGTTTATCCGGCGGCTACTACGAGCAGTACTTC.

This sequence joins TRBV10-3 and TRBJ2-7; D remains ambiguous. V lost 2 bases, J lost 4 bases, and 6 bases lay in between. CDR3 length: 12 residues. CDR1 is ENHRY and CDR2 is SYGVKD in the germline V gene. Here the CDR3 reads CAISELRYEQYF. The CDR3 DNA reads TGTGCCATCAGTGAGCTTAGGTACGAGCAGTACTTC.

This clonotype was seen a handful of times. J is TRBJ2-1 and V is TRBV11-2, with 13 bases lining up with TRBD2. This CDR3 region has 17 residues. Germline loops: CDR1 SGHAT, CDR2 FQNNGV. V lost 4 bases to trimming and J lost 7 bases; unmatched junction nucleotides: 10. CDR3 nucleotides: TGTGCCAGCAGCTCGCGGACTAGCGGGAGTATGTGGAATGAGCAGTTCTTC. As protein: CASSSRTSGSMWNEQFF. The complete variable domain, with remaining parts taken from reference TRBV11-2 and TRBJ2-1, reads EAGVAQSPRYKIIEKRQSVAFWCNPISGHATLYWYQQILGQGPKLLIQFQNNGVVDDSQLPKDRFSAERLKGVDSTLKIQPAKLEDSAVYLCASSSRTSGSMWNEQFFGPGTRLTVL.

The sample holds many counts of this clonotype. The CDR3 spells CASSWTSTDTQYF. CDR3 nucleotides: TGTGCCAGCAGCTGGACTAGCACAGATACGCAGTATTTT. The J gene is TRBJ2-3, the V gene TRBV5-6, with D maybe TRBD2 (5 bases). CDR3 length: 13 amino acids. Germline assignment: CDR1 SGHDT and CDR2 YYEEEE. V lost 3 bases and J 0 bases, leaving 5 bases between the germline ends.

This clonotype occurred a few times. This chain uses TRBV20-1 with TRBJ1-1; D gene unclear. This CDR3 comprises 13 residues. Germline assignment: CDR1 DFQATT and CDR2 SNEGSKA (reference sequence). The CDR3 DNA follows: TGCAGGACCCTGGGAGTTTTGGACACTGAAGCTTTCTTT. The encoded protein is CRTLGVLDTEAFF.

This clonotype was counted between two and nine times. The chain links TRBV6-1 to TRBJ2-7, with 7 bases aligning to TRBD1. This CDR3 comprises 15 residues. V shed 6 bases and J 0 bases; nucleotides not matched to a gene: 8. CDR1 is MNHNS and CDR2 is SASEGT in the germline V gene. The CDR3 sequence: CASRATGATSYEQYF. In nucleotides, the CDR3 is TGTGCCAGCAGAGCTACAGGGGCTACCTCCTACGAGCAGTACTTC.

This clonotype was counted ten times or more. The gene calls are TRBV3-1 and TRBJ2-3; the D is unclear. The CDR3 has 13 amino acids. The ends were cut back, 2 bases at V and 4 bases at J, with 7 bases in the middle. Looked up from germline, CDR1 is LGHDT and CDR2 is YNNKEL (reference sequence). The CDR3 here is CASSQRGADTQYF. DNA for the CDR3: TGTGCCAGCAGCCAAAGAGGAGCAGATACGCAGTATTTT.

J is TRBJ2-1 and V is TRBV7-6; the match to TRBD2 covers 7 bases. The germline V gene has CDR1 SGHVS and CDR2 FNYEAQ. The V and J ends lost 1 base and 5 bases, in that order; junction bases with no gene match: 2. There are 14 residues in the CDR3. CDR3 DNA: TGTGCCAGCAGCTTAGTCGCGGGGGACAATGAGCAGTTCTTC. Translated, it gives CASSLVAGDNEQFF.

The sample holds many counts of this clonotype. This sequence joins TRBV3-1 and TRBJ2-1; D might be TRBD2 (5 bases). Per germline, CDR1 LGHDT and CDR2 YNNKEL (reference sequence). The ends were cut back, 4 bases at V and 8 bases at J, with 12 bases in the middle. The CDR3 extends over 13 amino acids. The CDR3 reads CASSLYDGDEQFF. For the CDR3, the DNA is TGTGCCAGCAGCCTATACGACGGGGATGAGCAGTTCTTC.

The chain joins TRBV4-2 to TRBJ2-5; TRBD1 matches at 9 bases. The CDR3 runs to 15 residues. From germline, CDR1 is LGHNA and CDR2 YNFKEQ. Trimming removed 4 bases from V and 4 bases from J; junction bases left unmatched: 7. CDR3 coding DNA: TGTGCCAGCAGCCTAGGGACAGGGAGTCGAGAGACCCAGTACTTC. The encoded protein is CASSLGTGSRETQYF.

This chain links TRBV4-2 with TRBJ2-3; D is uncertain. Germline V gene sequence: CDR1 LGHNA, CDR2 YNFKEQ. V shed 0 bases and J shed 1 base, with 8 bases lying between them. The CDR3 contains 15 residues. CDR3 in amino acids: CASSQDPTRTDTQYF. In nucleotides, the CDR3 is TGTGCCAGCAGCCAAGATCCTACGCGCACAGATACGCAGTATTTT.

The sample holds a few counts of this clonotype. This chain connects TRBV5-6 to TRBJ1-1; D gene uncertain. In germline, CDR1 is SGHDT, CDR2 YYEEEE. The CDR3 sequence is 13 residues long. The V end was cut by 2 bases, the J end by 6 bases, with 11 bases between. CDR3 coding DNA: TGTGCCAGCAGCTTACGGGGTTTCCCTGAAGCTTTCTTT. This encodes CASSLRGFPEAFF.